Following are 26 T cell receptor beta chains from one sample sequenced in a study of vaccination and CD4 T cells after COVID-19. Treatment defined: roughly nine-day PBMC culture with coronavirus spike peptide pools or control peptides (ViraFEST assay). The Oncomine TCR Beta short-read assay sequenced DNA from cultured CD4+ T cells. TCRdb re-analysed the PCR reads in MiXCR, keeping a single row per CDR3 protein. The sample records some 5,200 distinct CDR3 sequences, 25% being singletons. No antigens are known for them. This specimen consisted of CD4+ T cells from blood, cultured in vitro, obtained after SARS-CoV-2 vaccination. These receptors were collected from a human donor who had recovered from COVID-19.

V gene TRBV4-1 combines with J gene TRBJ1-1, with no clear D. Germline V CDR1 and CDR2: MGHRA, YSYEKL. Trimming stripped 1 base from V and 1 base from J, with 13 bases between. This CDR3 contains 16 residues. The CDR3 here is CASSQAPASSNTEAFF. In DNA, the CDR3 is TGCGCCAGCAGCCAAGCTCCCGCCTCTTCGAACACTGAAGCTTTCTTT.

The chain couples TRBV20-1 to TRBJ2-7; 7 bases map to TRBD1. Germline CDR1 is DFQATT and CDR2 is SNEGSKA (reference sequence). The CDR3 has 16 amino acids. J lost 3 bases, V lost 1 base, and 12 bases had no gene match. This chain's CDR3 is CSARGGRTGNVYEQYF. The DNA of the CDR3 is TGCAGTGCTAGAGGGGGCCGGACAGGAAATGTCTACGAGCAGTACTTC.

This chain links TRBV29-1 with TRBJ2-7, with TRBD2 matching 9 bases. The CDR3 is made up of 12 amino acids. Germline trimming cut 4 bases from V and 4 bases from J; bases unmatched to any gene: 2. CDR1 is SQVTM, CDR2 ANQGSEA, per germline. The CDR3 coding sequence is TGCAGCGTTGTCGCGGGAGGGTACGAGCAGTACTTC. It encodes CSVVAGGYEQYF.

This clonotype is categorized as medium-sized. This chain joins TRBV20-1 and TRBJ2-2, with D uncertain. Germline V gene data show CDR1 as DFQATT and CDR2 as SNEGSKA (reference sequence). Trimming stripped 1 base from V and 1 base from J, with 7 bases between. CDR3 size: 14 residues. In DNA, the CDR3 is TGCAGTGCTAGAGGACCGAGGAACACCGGGGAGCTGTTTTTT. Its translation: CSARGPRNTGELFF.

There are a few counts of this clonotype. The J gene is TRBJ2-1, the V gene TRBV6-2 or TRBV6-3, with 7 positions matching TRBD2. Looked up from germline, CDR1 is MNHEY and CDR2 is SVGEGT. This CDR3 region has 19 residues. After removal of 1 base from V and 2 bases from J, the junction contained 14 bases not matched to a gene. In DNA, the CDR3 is TGTGCCAGCAGTTACTATCCCGTGAGGGCGGGAGTTACCTACAATGAGCAGTTCTTC. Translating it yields CASSYYPVRAGVTYNEQFF.

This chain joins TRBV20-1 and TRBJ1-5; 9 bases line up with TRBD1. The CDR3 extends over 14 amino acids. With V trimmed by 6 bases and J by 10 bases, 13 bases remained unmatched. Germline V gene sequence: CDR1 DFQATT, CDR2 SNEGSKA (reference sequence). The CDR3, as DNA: TGCAGTGCCCCCGGGACAGGGATAGTCCCCCCCCAGCATTTT. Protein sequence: CSAPGTGIVPPQHF.

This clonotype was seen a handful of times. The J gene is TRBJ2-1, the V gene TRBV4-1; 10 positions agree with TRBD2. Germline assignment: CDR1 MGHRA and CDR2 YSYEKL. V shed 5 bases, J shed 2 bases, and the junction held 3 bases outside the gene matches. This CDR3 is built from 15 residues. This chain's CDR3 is CASSSGRAAYNEQFF. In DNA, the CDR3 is TGCGCCAGCAGCAGCGGGAGGGCCGCCTACAATGAGCAGTTCTTC.

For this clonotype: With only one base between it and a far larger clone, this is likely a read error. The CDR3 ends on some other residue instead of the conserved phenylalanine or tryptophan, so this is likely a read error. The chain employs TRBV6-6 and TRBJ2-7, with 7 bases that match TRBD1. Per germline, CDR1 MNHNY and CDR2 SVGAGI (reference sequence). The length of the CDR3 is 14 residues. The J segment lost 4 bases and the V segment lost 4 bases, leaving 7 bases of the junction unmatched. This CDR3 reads CASSSRGTYYEQYL. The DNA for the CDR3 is TGTGCCAGCAGTTCCAGGGGGACGTATTACGAGCAGTACCTC.

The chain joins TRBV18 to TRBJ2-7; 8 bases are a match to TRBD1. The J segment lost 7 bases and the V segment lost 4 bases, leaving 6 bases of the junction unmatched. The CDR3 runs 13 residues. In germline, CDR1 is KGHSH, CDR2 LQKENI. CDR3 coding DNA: TGTGCCAGCTCACAGCAGGGGGCGAGGGAGCAGTACTTC. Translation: CASSQQGAREQYF.

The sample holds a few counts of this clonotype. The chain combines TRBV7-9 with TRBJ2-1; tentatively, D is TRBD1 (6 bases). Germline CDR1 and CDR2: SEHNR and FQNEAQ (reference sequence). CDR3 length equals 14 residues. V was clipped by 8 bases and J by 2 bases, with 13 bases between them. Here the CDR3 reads CASQIGGAYNEQFF. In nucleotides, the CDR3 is TGTGCCAGCCAAATAGGGGGAGCCTACAATGAGCAGTTCTTC.

Written as DNA, the CDR3 is TGTGCCAGCAGCTCGAGGTCCGGGGGCTTGAACACTGAAGCTTTCTTT. It encodes CASSSRSGGLNTEAFF. The chain carries TRBV5-4 and TRBJ1-1; the D gene is possibly TRBD1 (6 bases). CDR3 size: 16 residues. Germline CDR1 and CDR2: SGHNT and YYREEE (reference sequence). With 3 bases removed from V and 0 bases from J, the gap between germline ends came to 15 bases.

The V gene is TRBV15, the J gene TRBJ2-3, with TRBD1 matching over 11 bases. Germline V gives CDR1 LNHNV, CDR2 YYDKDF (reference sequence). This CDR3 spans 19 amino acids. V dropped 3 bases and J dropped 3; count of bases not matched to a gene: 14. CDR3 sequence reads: CATSRTRQRGQGDTDTQYF. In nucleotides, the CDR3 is TGTGCCACCAGCAGGACTAGGCAAAGGGGACAGGGGGATACAGATACGCAGTATTTT. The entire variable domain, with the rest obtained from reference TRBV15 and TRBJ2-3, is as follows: DAMVIQNPRYQVTQFGKPVTLSCSQTLNHNVMYWYQQKSSQAPKLLFHYYDKDFNNEADTPDNFQSRRPNTSFCFLDIRSPGLGDTAMYLCATSRTRQRGQGDTDTQYFGPGTRLTVL.

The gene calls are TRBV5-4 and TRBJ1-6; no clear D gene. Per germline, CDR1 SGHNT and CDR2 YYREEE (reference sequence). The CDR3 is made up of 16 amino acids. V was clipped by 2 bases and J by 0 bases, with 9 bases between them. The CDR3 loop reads CASSFYGSSYNSPLHF. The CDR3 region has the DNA TGTGCCAGCAGCTTTTACGGGAGCTCCTATAATTCACCCCTCCACTTT.

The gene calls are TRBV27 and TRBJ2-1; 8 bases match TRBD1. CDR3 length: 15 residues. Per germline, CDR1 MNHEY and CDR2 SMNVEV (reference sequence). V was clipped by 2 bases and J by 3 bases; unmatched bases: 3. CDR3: CASSLGTGGYNEQFF. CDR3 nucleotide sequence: TGTGCCAGCAGTTTAGGGACAGGTGGCTACAATGAGCAGTTCTTC.

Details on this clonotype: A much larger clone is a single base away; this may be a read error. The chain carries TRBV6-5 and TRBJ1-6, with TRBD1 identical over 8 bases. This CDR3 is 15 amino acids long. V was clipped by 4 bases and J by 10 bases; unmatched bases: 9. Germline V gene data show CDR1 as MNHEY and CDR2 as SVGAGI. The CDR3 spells CASSSRTGKGSPLHF. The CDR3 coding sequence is TGTGCCAGCAGTTCCAGGACAGGGAAAGGCTCACCCCTCCACTTT.

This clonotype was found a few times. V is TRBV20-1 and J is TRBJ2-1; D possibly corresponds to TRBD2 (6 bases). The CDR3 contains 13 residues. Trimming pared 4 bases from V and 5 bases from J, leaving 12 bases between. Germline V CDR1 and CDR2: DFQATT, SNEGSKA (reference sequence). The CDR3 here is CSATGDFHNEQFF. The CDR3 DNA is TGCAGTGCTACCGGGGACTTTCACAATGAGCAGTTCTTC.

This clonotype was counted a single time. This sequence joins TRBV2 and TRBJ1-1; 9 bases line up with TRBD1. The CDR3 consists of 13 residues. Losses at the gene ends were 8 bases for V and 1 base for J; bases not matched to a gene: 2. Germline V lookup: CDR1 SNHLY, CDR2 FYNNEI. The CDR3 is CASRQGGNTEAFF. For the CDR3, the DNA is TGTGCCAGCCGACAGGGGGGGAACACTGAAGCTTTCTTT.

The CDR3 loop is CASSQGTGNTQYF. The CDR3 nucleotides read TGTGCCAGCAGCCAAGGGACAGGGAATACGCAGTATTTT. This chain uses TRBV14 with TRBJ2-3; 8 bases agree with TRBD1. CDR1 and CDR2 from the germline V gene are SGHDN and FVKESK. The CDR3 spans 13 residues. Trimming removed 1 base from V and 7 bases from J; junction bases left unmatched: 1.

The CDR3 DNA is TGTGCCAGCAGCTTAGCGCCCCTATTCGAGCAGTTCTTC. As protein: CASSLAPLFEQFF. The chain has TRBV7-2 and TRBJ2-1; no clear D. V gave up 0 bases and J gave up 10 bases, with 10 bases separating them. Germline CDR1 is SGHTA and CDR2 is FQGNSA. This CDR3 contains 13 residues.

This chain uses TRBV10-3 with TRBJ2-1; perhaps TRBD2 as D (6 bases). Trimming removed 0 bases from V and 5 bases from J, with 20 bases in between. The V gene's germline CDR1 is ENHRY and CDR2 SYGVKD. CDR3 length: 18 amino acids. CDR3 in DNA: TGTGCCATCAGTGAGTCCGCTCCATCCGGGGGATTCCACAATGAGCAGTTCTTC. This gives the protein CAISESAPSGGFHNEQFF.

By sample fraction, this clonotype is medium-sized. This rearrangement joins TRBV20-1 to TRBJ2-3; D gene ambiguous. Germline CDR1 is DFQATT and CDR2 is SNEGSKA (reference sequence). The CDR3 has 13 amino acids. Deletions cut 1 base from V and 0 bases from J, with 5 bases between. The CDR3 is CSARGESTDTQYF. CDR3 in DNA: TGCAGTGCTAGAGGAGAGAGCACAGATACGCAGTATTTT.

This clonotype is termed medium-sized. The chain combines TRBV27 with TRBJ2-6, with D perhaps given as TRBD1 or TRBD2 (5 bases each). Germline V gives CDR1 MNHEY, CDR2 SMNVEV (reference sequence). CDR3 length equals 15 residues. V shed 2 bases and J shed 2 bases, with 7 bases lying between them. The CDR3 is CASSLRGAGANVLTF. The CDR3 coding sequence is TGTGCCAGCAGTTTACGGGGCGCTGGGGCCAACGTCCTGACTTTC.

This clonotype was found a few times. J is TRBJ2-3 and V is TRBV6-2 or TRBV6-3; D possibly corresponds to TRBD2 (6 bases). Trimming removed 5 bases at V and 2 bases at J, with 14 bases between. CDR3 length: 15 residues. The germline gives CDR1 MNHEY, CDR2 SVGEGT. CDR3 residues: CASSLRDSLTDTQYF. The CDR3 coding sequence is TGTGCCAGCAGTCTTCGGGACTCCCTCACAGATACGCAGTATTTT.

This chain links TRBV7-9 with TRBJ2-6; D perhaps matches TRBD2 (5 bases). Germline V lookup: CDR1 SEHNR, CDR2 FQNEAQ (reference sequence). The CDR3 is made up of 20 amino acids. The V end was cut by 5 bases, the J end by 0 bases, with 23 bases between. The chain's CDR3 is CASSPRGLPLPSSGANVLTF. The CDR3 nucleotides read TGTGCCAGCAGCCCCCGCGGGCTACCCCTTCCCAGCTCTGGGGCCAACGTCCTGACTTTC. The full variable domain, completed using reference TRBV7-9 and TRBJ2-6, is DTGVSQNPRHKITKRGQNVTFRCDPISEHNRLYWYRQTLGQGPEFLTYFQNEAQLEKSRLLSDRFSAERPKGSFSTLEIQRTEQGDSAMYLCASSPRGLPLPSSGANVLTFGAGSRLTVL.

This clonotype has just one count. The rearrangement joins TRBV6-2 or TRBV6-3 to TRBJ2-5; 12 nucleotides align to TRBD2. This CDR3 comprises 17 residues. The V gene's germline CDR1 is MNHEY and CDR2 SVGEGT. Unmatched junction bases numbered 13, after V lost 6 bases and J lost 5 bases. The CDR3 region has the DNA TGTGCCAGCAGCCCTATGACTAGCGGGAGCAAGAGGGAGACCCAGTACTTC. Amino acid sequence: CASSPMTSGSKRETQYF.

CDR3 protein: CASSEARVQGRNTEAFF. CDR3 sequence (DNA): TGTGCCAGCAGTGAAGCAAGAGTCCAGGGGAGGAACACTGAAGCTTTCTTT. The V gene is TRBV6-1, the J gene TRBJ1-1; weak D call: TRBD1 (6 bases). This CDR3 has 17 residues. Germline V CDR1 and CDR2: MNHNS, SASEGT. With 0 bases removed from V and 1 base from J, the gap between germline ends came to 15 bases.